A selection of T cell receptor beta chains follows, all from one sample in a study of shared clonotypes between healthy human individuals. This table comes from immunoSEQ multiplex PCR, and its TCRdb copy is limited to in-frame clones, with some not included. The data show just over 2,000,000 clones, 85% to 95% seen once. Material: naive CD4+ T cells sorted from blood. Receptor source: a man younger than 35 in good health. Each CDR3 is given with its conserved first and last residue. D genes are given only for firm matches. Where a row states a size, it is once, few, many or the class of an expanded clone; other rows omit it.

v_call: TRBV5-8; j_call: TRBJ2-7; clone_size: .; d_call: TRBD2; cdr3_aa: CASSFRLAGGYEQYF; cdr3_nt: TGTGCCAGCAGCTTCCGACTAGCGGGGGGCTACGAGCAGTACTTC
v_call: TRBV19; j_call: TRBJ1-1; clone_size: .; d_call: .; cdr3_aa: CASSIADPGAEAFF; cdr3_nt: TGTGCCAGTAGTATAGCGGACCCGGGGGCTGAAGCTTTCTTT
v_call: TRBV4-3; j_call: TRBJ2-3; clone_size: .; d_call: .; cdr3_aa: CASSQDWRAYTDTQYF; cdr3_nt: TGCGCCAGCAGCCAAGATTGGAGGGCCTACACAGATACGCAGTATTTT
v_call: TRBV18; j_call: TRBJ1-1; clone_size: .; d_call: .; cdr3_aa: CASSPPAPGTEAFF; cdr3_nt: TGTGCCAGCTCACCACCGGCCCCGGGGACTGAAGCTTTCTTT
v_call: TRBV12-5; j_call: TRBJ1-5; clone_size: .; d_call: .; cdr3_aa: CASAPPASQPQHF; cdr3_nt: TGTGCTAGTGCCCCCCCGGCAAGTCAGCCCCAGCATTTT
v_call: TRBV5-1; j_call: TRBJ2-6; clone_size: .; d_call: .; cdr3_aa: CASSLEGATNVLTF; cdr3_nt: TGCGCCAGCAGCTTGGAAGGGGCAACCAACGTCCTGACTTTC
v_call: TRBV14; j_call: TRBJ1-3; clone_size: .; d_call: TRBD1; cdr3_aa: CASSPQYRGSGNTIYF; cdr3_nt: TGTGCCAGCAGCCCACAATACAGGGGCTCTGGAAACACCATATATTTT
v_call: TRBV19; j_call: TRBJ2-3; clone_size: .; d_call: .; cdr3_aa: CASSILFPRTPHTDTQYF; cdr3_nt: TGTGCCAGTAGTATATTGTTCCCGAGGACTCCTCACACAGATACGCAGTATTTT
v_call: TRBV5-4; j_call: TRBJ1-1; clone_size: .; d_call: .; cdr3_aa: CASSWWGNVGTEAFF; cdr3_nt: TGTGCCAGCAGCTGGTGGGGAAATGTCGGCACTGAAGCTTTCTTT
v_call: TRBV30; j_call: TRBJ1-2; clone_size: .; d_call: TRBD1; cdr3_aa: CAWRSSGQAGFYGYTF; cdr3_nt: TGTGCCTGGAGATCCTCCGGACAGGCCGGTTTCTATGGCTACACCTTC
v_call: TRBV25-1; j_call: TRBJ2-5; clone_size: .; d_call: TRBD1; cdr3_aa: CASSELGTGEETQYF; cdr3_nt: TGTGCCAGCAGTGAATTGGGGACAGGAGAAGAGACCCAGTACTTC
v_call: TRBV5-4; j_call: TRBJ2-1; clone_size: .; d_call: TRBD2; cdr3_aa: CASSLESGGRGEQFF; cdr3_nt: TGTGCCAGCAGCTTGGAGAGCGGGGGGCGTGGTGAGCAGTTCTTC
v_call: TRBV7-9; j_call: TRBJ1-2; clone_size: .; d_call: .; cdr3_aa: CASSLASGDGSYGYTF; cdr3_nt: TGTGCCAGCAGCTTAGCTTCAGGGGATGGGAGCTATGGCTACACCTTC
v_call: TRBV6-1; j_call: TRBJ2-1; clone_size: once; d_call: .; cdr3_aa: CASSETRPNEQFF; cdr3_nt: TGTGCCAGCAGTGAAACCAGGCCGAATGAGCAGTTCTTC
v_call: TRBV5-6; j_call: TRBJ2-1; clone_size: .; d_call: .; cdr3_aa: CASSLEMGNEQFF; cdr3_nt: TGTGCCAGCAGCTTGGAGATGGGTAATGAGCAGTTCTTC
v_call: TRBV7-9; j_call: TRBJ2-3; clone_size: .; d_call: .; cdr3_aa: CASSFPRGTDTQYF; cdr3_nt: TGTGCCAGCAGCTTCCCCAGGGGCACAGATACGCAGTATTTT
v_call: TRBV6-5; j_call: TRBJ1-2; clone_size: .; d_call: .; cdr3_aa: CASSSRGPNYGYTF; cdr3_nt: TGTGCCAGCAGTTCGCGGGGCCCTAACTATGGCTACACCTTC
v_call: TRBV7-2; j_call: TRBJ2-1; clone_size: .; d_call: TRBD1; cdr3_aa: CASSVWTGSSYNEQFF; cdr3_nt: TGTGCCAGCAGCGTATGGACAGGGTCCTCCTACAATGAGCAGTTCTTC
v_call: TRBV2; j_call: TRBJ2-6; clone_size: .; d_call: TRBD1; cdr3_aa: CASSLDRGQSGANVLTF; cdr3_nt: TGTGCCAGCAGTTTGGACAGGGGGCAATCTGGGGCCAACGTCCTGACTTTC
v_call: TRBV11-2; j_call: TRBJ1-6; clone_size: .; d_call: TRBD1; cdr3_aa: CASSLSGTVNSPLHF; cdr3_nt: TGTGCCAGCAGCCTTTCCGGGACAGTAAATTCACCCCTCCACTTT
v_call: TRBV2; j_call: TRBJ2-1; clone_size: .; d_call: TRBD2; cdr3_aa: CASSQRTSDEQFF; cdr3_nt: TGTGCCAGCAGTCAACGGACTAGCGATGAGCAGTTCTTC